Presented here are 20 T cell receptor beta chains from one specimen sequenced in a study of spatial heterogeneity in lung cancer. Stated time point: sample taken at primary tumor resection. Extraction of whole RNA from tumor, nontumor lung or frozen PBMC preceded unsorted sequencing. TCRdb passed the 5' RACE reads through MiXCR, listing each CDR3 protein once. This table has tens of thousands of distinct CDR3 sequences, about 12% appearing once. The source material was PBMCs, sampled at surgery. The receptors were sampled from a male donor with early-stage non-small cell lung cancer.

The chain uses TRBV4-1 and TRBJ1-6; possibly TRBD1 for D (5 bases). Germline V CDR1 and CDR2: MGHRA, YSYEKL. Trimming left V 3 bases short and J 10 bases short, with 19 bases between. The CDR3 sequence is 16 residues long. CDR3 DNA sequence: TGCGCCAGCAGCCAGAAAGGGACCTGGGGCGACTCACCCCTCCACTTT. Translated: CASSQKGTWGDSPLHF.

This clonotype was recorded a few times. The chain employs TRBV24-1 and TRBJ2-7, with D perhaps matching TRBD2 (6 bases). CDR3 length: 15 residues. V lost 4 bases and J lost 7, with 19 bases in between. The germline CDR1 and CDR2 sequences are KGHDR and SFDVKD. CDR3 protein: CATSEASVHPWEQYF. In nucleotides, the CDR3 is TGTGCCACCAGTGAGGCTAGCGTTCACCCGTGGGAGCAGTACTTC.

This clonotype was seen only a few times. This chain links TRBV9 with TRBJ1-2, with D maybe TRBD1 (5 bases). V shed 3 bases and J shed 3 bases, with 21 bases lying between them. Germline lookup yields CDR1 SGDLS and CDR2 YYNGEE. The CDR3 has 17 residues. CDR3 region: CASSAAPDWDLDYGYTF. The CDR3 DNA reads TGTGCCAGCAGCGCTGCCCCCGATTGGGACCTTGACTATGGCTACACCTTC.

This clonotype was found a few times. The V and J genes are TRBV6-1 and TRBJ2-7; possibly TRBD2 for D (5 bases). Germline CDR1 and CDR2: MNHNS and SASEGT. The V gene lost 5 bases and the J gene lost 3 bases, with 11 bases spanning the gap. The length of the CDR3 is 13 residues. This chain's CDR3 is CASSPSRDYEQYF. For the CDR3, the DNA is TGTGCCAGCAGTCCCTCACGGGACTACGAGCAGTACTTC.

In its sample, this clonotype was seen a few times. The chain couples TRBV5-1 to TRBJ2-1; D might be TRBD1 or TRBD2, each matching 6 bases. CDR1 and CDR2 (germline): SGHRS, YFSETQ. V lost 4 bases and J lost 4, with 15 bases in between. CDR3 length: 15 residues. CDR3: CASSQEGGAYNEQFF. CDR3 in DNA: TGCGCCAGCAGCCAGGAGGGGGGCGCTTACAATGAGCAGTTCTTC.

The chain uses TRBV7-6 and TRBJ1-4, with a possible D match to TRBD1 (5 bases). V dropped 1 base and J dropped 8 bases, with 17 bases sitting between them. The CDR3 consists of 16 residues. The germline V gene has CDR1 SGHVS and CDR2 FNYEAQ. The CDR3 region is CASSLDGGTGREKLFF. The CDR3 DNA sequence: TGTGCCAGCAGCTTAGATGGGGGAACGGGTCGAGAAAAACTGTTTTTT.

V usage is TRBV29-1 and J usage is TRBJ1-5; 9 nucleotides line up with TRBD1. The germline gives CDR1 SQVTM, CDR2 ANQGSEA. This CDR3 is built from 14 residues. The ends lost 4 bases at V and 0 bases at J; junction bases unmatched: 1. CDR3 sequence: CSVGQGGSNQPQHF. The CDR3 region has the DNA TGCAGCGTTGGACAGGGGGGTAGCAATCAGCCCCAGCATTTT.

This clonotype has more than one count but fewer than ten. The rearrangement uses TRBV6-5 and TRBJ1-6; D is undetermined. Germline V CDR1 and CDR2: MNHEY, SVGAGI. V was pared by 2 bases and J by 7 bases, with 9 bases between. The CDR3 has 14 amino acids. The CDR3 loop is CASSYRGFNSPLHF. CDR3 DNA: TGTGCCAGCAGTTACCGGGGATTCAATTCACCCCTCCACTTT.

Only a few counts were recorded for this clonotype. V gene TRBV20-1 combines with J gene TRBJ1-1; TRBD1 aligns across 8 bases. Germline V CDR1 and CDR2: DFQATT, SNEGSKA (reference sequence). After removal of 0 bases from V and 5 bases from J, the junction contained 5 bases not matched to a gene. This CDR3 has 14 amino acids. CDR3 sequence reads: CSARDRDRRTEAFF. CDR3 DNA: TGCAGTGCTAGAGATCGGGACAGGAGAACTGAAGCTTTCTTT.

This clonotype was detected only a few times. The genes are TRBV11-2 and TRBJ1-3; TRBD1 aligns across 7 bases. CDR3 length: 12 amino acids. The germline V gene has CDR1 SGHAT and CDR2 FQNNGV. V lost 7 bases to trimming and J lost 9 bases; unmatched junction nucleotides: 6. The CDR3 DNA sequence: TGTGCCAGCATCCAGGGGGGCGGCACCATATATTTT. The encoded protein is CASIQGGGTIYF.

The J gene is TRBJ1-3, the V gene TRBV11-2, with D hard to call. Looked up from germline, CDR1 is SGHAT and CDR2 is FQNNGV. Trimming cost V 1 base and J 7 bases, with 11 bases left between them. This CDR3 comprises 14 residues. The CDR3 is CASSLGRASNTIYF. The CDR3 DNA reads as TGTGCCAGCAGCTTAGGGAGGGCATCGAACACCATATATTTT.

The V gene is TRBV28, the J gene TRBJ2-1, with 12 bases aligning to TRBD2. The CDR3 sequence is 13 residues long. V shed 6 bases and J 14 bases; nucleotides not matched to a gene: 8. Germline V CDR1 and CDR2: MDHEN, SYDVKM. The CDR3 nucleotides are TGTGCCAGCAGACCGACTAGCGGGGGAGCTGAGTTCTTC. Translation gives CASRPTSGGAEFF.

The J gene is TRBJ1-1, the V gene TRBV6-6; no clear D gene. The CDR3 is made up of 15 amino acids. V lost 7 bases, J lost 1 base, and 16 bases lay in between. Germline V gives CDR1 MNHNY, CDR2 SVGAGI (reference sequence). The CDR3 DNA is TGTGCCAGCACCCGTAAAAGAGACGGGAACACTGAAGCTTTCTTT. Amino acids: CASTRKRDGNTEAFF.

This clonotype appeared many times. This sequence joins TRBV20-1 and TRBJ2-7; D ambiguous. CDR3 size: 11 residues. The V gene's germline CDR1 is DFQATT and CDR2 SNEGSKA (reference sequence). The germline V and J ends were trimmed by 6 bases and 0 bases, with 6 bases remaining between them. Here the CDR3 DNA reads TGCAGTGCCCTCGCCTCCTACGAGCAGTACTTC. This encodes CSALASYEQYF.

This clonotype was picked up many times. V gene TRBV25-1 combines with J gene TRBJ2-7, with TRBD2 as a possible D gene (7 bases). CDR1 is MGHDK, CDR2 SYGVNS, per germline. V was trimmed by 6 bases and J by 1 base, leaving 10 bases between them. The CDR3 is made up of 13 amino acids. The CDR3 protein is CASRRGGSYEQYF. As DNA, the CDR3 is TGTGCCAGCAGAAGGGGGGGGTCCTACGAGCAGTACTTC.

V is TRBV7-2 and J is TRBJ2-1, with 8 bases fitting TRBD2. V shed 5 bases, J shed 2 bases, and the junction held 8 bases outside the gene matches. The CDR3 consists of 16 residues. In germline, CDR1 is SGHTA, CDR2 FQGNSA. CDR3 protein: CASSHKTSETYNEQFF. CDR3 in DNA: TGTGCCAGCAGCCACAAGACTAGCGAGACCTACAATGAGCAGTTCTTC.

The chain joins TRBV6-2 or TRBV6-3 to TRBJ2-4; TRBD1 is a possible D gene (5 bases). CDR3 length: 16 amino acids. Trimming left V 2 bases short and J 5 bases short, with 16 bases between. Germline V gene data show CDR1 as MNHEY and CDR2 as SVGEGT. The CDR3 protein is CASSYRRVWGENIQYF. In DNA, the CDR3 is TGTGCCAGCAGTTACCGCCGGGTTTGGGGCGAAAACATTCAGTACTTC.

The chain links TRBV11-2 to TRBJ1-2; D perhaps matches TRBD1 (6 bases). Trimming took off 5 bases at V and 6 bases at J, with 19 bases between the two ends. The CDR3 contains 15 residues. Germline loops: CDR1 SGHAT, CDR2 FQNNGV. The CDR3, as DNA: TGTGCCAGCAGCCGATTTGGGGGGCAATATCATGGCTACACCTTC. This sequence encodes CASSRFGGQYHGYTF.

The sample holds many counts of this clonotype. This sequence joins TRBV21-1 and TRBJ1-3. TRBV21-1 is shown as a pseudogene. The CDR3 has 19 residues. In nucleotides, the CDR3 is TGTGCCAGCAGCAAAGGAAGGGACTCCCGAAGACGCTCTGGAAACACCATATATTTT. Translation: CASSKGRDSRRRSGNTIYF.

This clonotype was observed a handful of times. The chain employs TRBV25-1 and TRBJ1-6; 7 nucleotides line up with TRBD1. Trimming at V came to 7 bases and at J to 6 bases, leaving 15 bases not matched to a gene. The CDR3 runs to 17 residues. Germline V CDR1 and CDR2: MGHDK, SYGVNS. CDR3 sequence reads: CASTKGGSGTANSPLHF. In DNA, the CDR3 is TGTGCCAGCACCAAAGGGGGGAGTGGGACAGCTAATTCACCCCTCCACTTT.